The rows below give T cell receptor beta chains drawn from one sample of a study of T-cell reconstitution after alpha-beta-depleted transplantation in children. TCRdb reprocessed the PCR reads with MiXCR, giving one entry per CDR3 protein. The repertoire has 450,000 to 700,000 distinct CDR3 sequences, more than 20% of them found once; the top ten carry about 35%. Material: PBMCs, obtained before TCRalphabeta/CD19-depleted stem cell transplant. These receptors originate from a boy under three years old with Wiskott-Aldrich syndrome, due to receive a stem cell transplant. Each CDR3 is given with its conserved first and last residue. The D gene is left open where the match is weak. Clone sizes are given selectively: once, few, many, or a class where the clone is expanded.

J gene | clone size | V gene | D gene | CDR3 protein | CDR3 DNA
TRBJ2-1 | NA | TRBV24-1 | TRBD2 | CATSDAGLAVLNEQFF | TGTGCCACCAGTGATGCGGGACTAGCGGTGCTCAATGAGCAGTTCTTC
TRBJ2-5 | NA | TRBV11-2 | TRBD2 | CASSFRSSGMETQYF | TGTGCCAGCAGCTTTAGGTCTAGCGGGATGGAGACCCAGTACTTC
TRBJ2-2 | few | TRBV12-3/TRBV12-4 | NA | CASSWAGGELFF | TGTGCCAGCAGTTGGGCGGGCGGGGAGCTGTTTTTT
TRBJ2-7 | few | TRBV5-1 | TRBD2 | CASSPGTSGRFSYEQYF | TGCGCCAGCAGCCCCGGGACTAGCGGGAGGTTCTCCTACGAGCAGTACTTC
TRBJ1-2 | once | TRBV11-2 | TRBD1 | CASSGRRQGPRANYGYTF | TGTGCCAGCAGCGGACGTCGACAGGGACCTAGAGCTAACTATGGCTACACCTTC
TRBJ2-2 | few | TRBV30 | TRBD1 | CAWSALPGTGGMNTGELFF | TGTGCCTGGAGTGCCTTACCCGGGACAGGGGGCATGAACACCGGGGAGCTGTTTTTT
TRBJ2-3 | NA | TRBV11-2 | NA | CASSLEVVGSDTQYF | TGTGCCAGCAGCTTAGAAGTGGTGGGCTCAGATACGCAGTATTTT
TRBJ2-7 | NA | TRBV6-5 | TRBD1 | CASSWGQGVYEQYF | TGTGCCAGCAGTTGGGGACAGGGGGTGTACGAGCAGTACTTC
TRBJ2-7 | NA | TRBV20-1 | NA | CSAASVSEQYF | TGCAGTGCTGCTAGCGTCTCCGAGCAGTACTTC
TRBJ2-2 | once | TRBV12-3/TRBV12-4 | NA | CASSLGLQGTGELFF | TGTGCCAGCAGTTTAGGTCTCCAGGGGACCGGGGAGCTGTTTTTT
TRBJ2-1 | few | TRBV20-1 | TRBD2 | CSARLSQREFNEQFF | TGCAGTGCTAGATTGTCTCAGCGGGAGTTCAATGAGCAGTTCTTC
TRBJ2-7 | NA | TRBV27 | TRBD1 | CASTATWTGTYEQYF | TGTGCCAGCACCGCTACCTGGACAGGTACCTACGAGCAGTACTTC
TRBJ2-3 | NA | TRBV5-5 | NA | CASSLRERLDTQYF | TGTGCCAGCAGCTTGCGGGAGCGGTTGGATACGCAGTATTTT
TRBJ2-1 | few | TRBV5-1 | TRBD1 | CASSLVRGLYEQFF | TGCGCCAGCAGCTTGGTTAGGGGGCTCTATGAGCAGTTCTTC
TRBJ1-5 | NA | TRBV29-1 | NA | CSVTTPGTTGNQPQHF | TGCAGCGTTACAACTCCGGGCACAACTGGCAATCAGCCCCAGCATTTT
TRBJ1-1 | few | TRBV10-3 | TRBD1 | CAANRQGNTEAFF | TGTGCCGCAAACCGACAGGGCAACACTGAAGCTTTCTTT
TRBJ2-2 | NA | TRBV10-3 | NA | CAISRGLTNTGELFF | TGTGCCATCAGCCGCGGACTAACGAACACCGGGGAGCTGTTTTTT
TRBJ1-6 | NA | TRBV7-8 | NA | CASSLGSRGYSSYNSPLHF | TGTGCCAGCAGCTTAGGGAGCAGGGGCTATAGCTCCTATAATTCACCCCTCCACTTT
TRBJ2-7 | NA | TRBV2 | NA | CASTEQGPTGEQYF | TGTGCCAGCACAGAACAGGGCCCCACGGGGGAGCAGTACTTC
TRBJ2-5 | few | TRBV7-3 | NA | CASSPGGVGQETQYF | TGTGCCAGCAGTCCCGGTGGGGTTGGGCAAGAGACCCAGTACTTC
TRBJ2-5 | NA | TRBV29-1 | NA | CAGSVETQYF | TGCGCTGGGTCCGTGGAGACCCAGTACTTC
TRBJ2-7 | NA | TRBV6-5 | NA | CASSYSGPMPAGQNF | TGTGCCAGCAGTTACTCGGGGCCAATGCCAGCCGGGCAGAACTTC